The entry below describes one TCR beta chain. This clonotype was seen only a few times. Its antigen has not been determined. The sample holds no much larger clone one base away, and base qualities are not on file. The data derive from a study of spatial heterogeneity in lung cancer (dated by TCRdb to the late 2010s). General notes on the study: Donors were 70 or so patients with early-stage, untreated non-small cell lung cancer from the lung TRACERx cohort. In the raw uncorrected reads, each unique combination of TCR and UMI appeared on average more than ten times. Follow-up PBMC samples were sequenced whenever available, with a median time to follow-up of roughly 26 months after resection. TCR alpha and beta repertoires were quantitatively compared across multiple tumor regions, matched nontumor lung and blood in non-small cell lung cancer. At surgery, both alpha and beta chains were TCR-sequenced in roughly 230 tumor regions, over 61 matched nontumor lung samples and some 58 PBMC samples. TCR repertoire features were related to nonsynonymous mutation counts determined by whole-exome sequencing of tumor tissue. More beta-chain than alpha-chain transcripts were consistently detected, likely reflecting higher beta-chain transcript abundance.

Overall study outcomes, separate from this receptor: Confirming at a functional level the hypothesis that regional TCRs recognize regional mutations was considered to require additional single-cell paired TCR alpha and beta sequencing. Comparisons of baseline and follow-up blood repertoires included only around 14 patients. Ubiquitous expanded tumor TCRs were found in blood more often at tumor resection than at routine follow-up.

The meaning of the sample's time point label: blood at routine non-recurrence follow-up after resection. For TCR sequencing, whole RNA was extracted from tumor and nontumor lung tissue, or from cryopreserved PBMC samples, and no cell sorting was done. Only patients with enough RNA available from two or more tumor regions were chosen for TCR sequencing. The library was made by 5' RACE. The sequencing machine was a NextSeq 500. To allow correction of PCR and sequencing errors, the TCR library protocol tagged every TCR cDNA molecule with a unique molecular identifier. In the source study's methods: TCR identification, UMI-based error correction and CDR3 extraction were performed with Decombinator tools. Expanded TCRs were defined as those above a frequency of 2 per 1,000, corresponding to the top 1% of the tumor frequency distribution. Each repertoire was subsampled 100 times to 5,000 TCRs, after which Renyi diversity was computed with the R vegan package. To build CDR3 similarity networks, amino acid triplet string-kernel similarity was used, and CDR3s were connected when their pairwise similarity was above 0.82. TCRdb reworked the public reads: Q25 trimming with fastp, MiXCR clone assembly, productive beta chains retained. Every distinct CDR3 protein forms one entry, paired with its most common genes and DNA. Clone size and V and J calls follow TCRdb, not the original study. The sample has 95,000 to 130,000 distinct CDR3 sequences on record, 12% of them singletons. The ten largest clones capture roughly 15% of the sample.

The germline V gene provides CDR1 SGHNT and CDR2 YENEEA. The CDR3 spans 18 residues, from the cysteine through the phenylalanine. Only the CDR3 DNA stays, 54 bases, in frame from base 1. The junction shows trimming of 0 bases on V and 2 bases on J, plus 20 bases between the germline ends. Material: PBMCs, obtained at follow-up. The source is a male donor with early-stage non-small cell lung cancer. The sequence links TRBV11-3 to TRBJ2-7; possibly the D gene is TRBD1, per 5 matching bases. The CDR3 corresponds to CASSLDEPRSLGPYEQYF. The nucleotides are TGTGCCAGCAGCTTAGACGAACCCAGATCCTTGGGGCCCTACGAGCAGTACTTC. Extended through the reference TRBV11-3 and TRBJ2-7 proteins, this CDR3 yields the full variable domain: EAGVVQSPRYKIIEKKQPVAFWCNPISGHNTLYWYLQNLGQGPELLIRYENEEAVDDSQLPKDRFSAERLKGVDSTLKIQPAELGDSAVYLCASSLDEPRSLGPYEQYFGPGTRLTVT.